In its sample, the clone carrying this T cell receptor (beta chain) ranks as medium-sized (0.01 to 0.1%). Germline V CDR1 and CDR2: MNHEY, SMNVEV (reference sequence). V gave up 5 bases and J gave up 2 bases, with 10 bases separating them. CDR3 length: 15 amino acids. The data were obtained in a study of prognosis after radiotherapy for stage I lung cancer. Genomic DNA was the source, and TCR beta CDR3 was amplified from it by two-round multiplex PCR. First-round PCR amplification was performed with primers specific to each TRBV and TRBJ gene. TCRdb re-analysed the multiplex PCR reads in MiXCR, keeping a single row per CDR3 protein. The repertoire holds about 17,000 distinct CDR3 sequences, with 44% as singletons.

The genes are TRBV27 and TRBJ1-6; a weak D match, TRBD1 (6 bases). Sample: PBMCs, taken before or after stereotactic body radiation therapy (not recorded which). The receptor comes from a donor aged 50 or older with non-small cell lung cancer. The CDR3 loop is CASSQQGPYNSPLHF. In DNA form, the CDR3 reads TGTGCCAGCAGTCAACAGGGACCCTATAATTCACCCCTCCACTTT.